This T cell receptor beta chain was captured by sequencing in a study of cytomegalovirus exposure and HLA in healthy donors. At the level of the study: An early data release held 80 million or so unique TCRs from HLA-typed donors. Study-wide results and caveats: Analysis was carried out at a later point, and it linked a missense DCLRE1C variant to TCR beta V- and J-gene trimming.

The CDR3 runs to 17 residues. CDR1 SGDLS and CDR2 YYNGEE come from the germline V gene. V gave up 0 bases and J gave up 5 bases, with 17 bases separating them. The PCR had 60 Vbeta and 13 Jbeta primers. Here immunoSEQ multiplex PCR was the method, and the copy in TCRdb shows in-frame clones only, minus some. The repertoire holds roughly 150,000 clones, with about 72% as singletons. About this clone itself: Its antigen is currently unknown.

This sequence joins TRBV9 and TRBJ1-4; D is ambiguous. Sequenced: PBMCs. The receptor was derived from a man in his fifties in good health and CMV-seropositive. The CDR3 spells CASSVGVTSGLNEKLFF. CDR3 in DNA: TGTGCCAGCAGCGTAGGGGTTACAAGCGGTCTGAATGAAAAACTGTTTTTT.